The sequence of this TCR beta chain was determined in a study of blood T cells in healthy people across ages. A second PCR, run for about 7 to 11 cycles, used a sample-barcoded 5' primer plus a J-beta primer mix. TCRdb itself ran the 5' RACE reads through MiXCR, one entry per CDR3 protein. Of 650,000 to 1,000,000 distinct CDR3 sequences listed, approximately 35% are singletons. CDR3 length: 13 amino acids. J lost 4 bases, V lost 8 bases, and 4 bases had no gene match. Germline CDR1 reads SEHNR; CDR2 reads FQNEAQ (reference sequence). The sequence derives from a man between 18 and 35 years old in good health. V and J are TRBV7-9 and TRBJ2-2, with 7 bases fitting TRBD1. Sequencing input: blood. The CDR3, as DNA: TGTGCCAGCGGAGACAGGGCCACCGGGGAGCTGTTTTTT. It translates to CASGDRATGELFF.